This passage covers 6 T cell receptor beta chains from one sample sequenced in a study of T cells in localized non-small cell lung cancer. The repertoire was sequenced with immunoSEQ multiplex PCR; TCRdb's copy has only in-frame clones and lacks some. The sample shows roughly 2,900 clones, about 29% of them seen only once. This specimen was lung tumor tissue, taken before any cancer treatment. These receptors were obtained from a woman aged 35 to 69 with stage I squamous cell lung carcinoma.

CDR3 residues: CASSYSTSGHEQYF. For the CDR3, the DNA is TGTGCCAGCAGTTACTCGACCTCAGGCCACGAGCAGTACTTC. The chain has TRBV6-8 and TRBJ2-7; D is unresolved. This CDR3 is 14 amino acids long. V lost 0 bases and J 5 bases, leaving 11 bases between the germline ends. In germline, CDR1 is MNHGY, CDR2 SAAAGT.

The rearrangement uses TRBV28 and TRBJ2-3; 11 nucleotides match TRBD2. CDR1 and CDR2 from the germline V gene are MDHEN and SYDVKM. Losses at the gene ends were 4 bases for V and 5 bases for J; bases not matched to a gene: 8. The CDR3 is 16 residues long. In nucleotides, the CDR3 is TGTGCCAGCAGTTGGATAGCGGGGGGGCTAAGAGATACGCAGTATTTT. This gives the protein CASSWIAGGLRDTQYF.

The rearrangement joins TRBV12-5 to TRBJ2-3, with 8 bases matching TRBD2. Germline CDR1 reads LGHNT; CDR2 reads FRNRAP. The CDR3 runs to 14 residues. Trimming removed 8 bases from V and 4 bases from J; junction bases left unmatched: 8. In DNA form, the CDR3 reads TGTGCTAGTAGAGCGGGAGAAGCCTCAGATACGCAGTATTTT. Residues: CASRAGEASDTQYF.

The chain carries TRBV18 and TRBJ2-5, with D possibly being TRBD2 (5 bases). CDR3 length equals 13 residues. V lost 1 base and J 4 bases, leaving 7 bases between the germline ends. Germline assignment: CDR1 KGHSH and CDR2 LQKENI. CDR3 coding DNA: TGTGCCAGCTCACCACTGGGAGTAGAGACCCAGTACTTC. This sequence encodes CASSPLGVETQYF. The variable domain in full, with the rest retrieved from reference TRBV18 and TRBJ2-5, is NAGVMQNPRHLVRRRGQEARLRCSPMKGHSHVYWYRQLPEEGLKFMVYLQKENIIDESGMPKERFSAEFPKEGPSILRIQQVVRGDSAAYFCASSPLGVETQYFGPGTRLLVL.

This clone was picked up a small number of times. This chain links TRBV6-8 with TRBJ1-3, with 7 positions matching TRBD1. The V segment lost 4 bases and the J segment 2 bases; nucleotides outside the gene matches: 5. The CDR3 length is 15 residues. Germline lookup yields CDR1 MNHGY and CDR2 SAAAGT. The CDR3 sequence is CASSSQGVTGNTIYF. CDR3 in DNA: TGTGCCAGCAGTTCTCAGGGGGTGACTGGAAACACCATATATTTT.

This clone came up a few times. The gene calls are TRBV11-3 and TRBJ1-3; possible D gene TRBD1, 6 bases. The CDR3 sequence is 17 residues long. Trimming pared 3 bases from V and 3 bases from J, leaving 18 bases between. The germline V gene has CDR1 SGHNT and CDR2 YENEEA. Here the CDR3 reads CASSLFTGGNRGNTIYF. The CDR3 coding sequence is TGTGCCAGCAGCTTGTTTACGGGGGGCAACCGTGGAAACACCATATATTTT.